Listed below are T cell receptor beta chains from one sample, sequenced in a study of molecular identifiers for immune sequencing clone quantification. TCRdb passed the PCR reads through MiXCR, listing each CDR3 protein once. The sample includes around 460,000 distinct CDR3 sequences, about 21% of them seen just once. Sequencing was carried out using naive CD8+ T cells from blood, with Jurkat cell RNA spiked in. The receptors were gathered from a human donor in good health. Some libraries in this study had Jurkat cell RNA spiked in. CDR3s include the opening cysteine and the closing phenylalanine or tryptophan. The order of the fields is D gene, J gene, CDR3 length, V gene, clone size, CDR3 DNA, CDR3 protein. The D gene is left open where the match is weak. Size values are once, few and many counts, or a class for expanded clones, and some rows have none.

TRBD1 | TRBJ1-5 | 16 | TRBV6-2/TRBV6-3 | - | TGTGCCAGCCGCTTAGATCGGACAGGGCACAATCAGCCCCAGCATTTT | CASRLDRTGHNQPQHF
TRBD1 | TRBJ2-3 | 13 | TRBV20-1 | few | TGCAGTGCCGGGACAGGCTTCACAGATACGCAGTATTTT | CSAGTGFTDTQYF
- | TRBJ1-1 | 12 | TRBV2 | many | TGTGCCGTACCGACAGCGAACACTGAAGCTTTCTTT | CAVPTANTEAFF
- | TRBJ1-2 | 12 | TRBV2 | few | TGTGCCAGCATTACGGCGGATTATGGCTACACCTTC | CASITADYGYTF
TRBD1 | TRBJ2-7 | 15 | TRBV6-5 | few | TGTGCCAGCAGTTACTCCCAGGGGGAAACCTACGAGCAGTACTTC | CASSYSQGETYEQYF
- | TRBJ1-4 | 16 | TRBV5-4 | many | TGTGCCAGCAGCTTGGGGACACCCGAGAGTGTTGAAAAACTGTTTTTT | CASSLGTPESVEKLFF
TRBD1 | TRBJ2-2 | 19 | TRBV19 | many | TGTGCCAGTAGTCCCAACAGGGGGGCCTCTCCCCAGAACACCGGGGAGCTGTTTTTT | CASSPNRGASPQNTGELFF
TRBD1 | TRBJ2-7 | 14 | TRBV19 | - | TGTGCCAGTAGTCTACAGGGGATTCCCTACGAGCAGTACTTC | CASSLQGIPYEQYF
TRBD1 | TRBJ2-1 | 15 | TRBV5-1 | many | TGCGCCAGCAGACCGGGACAGGGGGTATACAATGAGCAGTTCTTC | CASRPGQGVYNEQFF
- | TRBJ2-3 | 13 | TRBV29-1 | many | TGCAGCGTGGTGGGCCTCCCGCAGAATACGCAGTATTTT | CSVVGLPQNTQYF
TRBD2 | TRBJ2-7 | 17 | TRBV10-3 | - | TGTGCCATCAGTGACCGACCGCAGTCTAGCGGGGGGTACGAGCAGTACTTC | CAISDRPQSSGGYEQYF
TRBD1 | TRBJ2-7 | 15 | TRBV12-3/TRBV12-4 | - | TGTGCCAGCAGTTTTGTAGGGACAGCAACCTACGAGCAGTACTTC | CASSFVGTATYEQYF
TRBD1 | TRBJ1-2 | 16 | TRBV29-1 | few | TGCAGCGTTGGAGCCGAGGGGGCGTCGGCTAACTATGGCTACACCTTC | CSVGAEGASANYGYTF
TRBD2 | TRBJ2-7 | 13 | TRBV7-9 | few | TGTGCCAGCAGACGGACTAGCGACTACGAGCAGTACTTC | CASRRTSDYEQYF
- | TRBJ2-4 | 16 | TRBV28 | many | TGTGCCAGCAGTCCACCGGGACACCTAGCCAAAAACATTCAGTACTTC | CASSPPGHLAKNIQYF
- | TRBJ2-6 | 17 | TRBV7-9 | - | TGTGCCAGCAGCTTATCACGGGGAGCCTCTGGGGCCAACGTCCTGACTTTC | CASSLSRGASGANVLTF
TRBD2 | TRBJ2-5 | 14 | TRBV10-3 | - | TGTGCCACCCGGACTAGCGGGAACCAAGAGACCCAGTACTTC | CATRTSGNQETQYF
TRBD1 | TRBJ2-3 | 19 | TRBV3-1 | - | TGTGCCAGCAGCCAAGAGACAGGGGGCACGATTGATGACACAGATACGCGGTATTTT | CASSQETGGTIDDTDTRYF
- | TRBJ2-7 | 14 | TRBV20-1 | many | TGCAGTGCTAGAGATGTGGGCGCGGCCTACGAGCAGTACTTC | CSARDVGAAYEQYF
TRBD1 | TRBJ2-2 | 15 | TRBV12-3/TRBV12-4 | many | TGTGCCAGCAGTCTCGACAGGGGGAACACCGGGGAGCTGTTTTTT | CASSLDRGNTGELFF
TRBD2 | TRBJ2-2 | 18 | TRBV7-9 | few | TGTGCCAGCAGCAACCCGACTAGCGGGAGGGTTAACACCGGGGAGCTGTTTTTT | CASSNPTSGRVNTGELFF
- | TRBJ1-1 | 14 | TRBV19 | few | TGTGCCAGTAACCGGGGACTGGTGGACACTGAAGCTTTCTTT | CASNRGLVDTEAFF
- | TRBJ2-7 | 13 | TRBV29-1 | many | TGCAGCGTTGAGGCAGGGGGGGAATACGAGCAGTACTTC | CSVEAGGEYEQYF
- | TRBJ2-3 | 16 | TRBV4-3 | - | TGCGCCAGCAGCCAAGATCGGCATTCTAGCACAGATACGCAGTATTTT | CASSQDRHSSTDTQYF
TRBD2 | TRBJ2-1 | 15 | TRBV6-2/TRBV6-3 | few | TGTGCCAGCAGTTTAGCGGGAGATACCTACAATGAGCAGTTCTTC | CASSLAGDTYNEQFF
TRBD1 | TRBJ2-3 | 15 | TRBV2 | - | TGTGCCAGCAGAAGACAGGGTTCGGGCACAGATACGCAGTATTTT | CASRRQGSGTDTQYF
- | TRBJ2-2 | 12 | TRBV14 | many | TGTGCCAGCAGCCAAGGTTCGAAGGAGCTGTTTTTT | CASSQGSKELFF
- | TRBJ2-1 | 15 | TRBV7-9 | many | TGTGCCAGCAGCCGTGGCCCCGGCTCCTACAATGAGCAGTTCTTC | CASSRGPGSYNEQFF
- | TRBJ1-2 | 21 | TRBV5-1 | few | TGCGCCAGCAGCCTAACCCCGGGAAGCGGAGGCAGGGTAGTAGGCGACTATGGCTACACCTTC | CASSLTPGSGGRVVGDYGYTF
TRBD1 | TRBJ2-1 | 15 | TRBV11-3 | - | TGTGCCAGCAGCACCCGACAGGGACCCTACAATGAGCAGTTCTTC | CASSTRQGPYNEQFF
- | TRBJ1-5 | 14 | TRBV20-1 | few | TGCAGTGCTAGAGTAGTGGGGGACGGACAGCCCCAGCATTTT | CSARVVGDGQPQHF
TRBD2 | TRBJ2-7 | 15 | TRBV20-1 | few | TGCAGTGCTAGAGAGCCGGGACTAAAGATCTACGAGCAGTACTTC | CSAREPGLKIYEQYF
- | TRBJ1-1 | 12 | TRBV6-2/TRBV6-3 | many | TGTGCCAGCAGTTACACCGGTACTGAAGCTTTCTTT | CASSYTGTEAFF
- | TRBJ2-2 | 13 | TRBV12-3/TRBV12-4 | many | TGTGCCAGCAAACTGCCGAACACCGGGGAGCTGTTTTTT | CASKLPNTGELFF
- | TRBJ1-5 | 13 | TRBV6-5 | many | TGTGCCAGCAGTTACGGCAGTCGGGATCCCCAGCATTTT | CASSYGSRDPQHF
TRBD2 | TRBJ2-5 | 15 | TRBV9 | many | TGTGCTTCGGACCCAGCGGGGGGACCCCAAGAGACCCAGTACTTC | CASDPAGGPQETQYF
- | TRBJ2-2 | 15 | TRBV10-3 | many | TGTGCCATCAGTGATCCTCCCTCGGGAGCCGGGGAGCTGTTTTTT | CAISDPPSGAGELFF
TRBD2 | TRBJ2-3 | 15 | TRBV4-3 | few | TGCGCCAGCAGCCAAGGAGCGGGGATCACAGATACGCAGTATTTT | CASSQGAGITDTQYF
- | TRBJ1-5 | 15 | TRBV28 | - | TGTGCCAACAGTTCCGGACAGATTAGCAATCAGCCCCAGCATTTT | CANSSGQISNQPQHF
- | TRBJ2-1 | 15 | TRBV4-3 | many | TGCGCCAGCAGCCAAACTCCAGTATCCTACAATGAGCAGTTCTTC | CASSQTPVSYNEQFF
TRBD1 | TRBJ1-5 | 15 | TRBV5-6 | many | TGTGCCAGCAGTGAGAGGGGGCTAAGCAATCAGCCCCAGCATTTT | CASSERGLSNQPQHF
TRBD1 | TRBJ2-7 | 14 | TRBV7-6 | few | TGTGCCAGCAGCTTAGGACAGGGGAGCCACGAGCAGTACTTC | CASSLGQGSHEQYF
- | TRBJ1-5 | 17 | TRBV20-1 | many | TGCAGTGCTAGAGATCATCAATTTCAGGGTGCCGATCAGCCCCAGCATTTT | CSARDHQFQGADQPQHF
- | TRBJ1-6 | 17 | TRBV30 | - | TGTGCCTGGAAAGGGAGGCCGTTGACAGAGGATAATTCACCCCTCCACTTT | CAWKGRPLTEDNSPLHF
- | TRBJ1-4 | 17 | TRBV6-5 | many | TGTGCCAGCAGTTACTCGTTGGAGACTCTAAGAGGTGAAAAACTGTTTTTT | CASSYSLETLRGEKLFF
- | TRBJ2-3 | 14 | TRBV29-1 | many | TGCAGCGTAAGATCCCTTTCTAGCACAGATACGCAGTATTTT | CSVRSLSSTDTQYF
- | TRBJ2-3 | 16 | TRBV9 | many | TGTGCCAGCAGCTCATCGAACGGCGGGAGCACAGATACGCAGTATTTT | CASSSSNGGSTDTQYF
TRBD1 | TRBJ1-1 | 18 | TRBV6-5 | - | TGTGCCAGCAGTACGGACAGGGGGCTCGGGTTCATGAACACTGAAGCTTTCTTT | CASSTDRGLGFMNTEAFF
TRBD1 | TRBJ2-3 | 14 | TRBV6-1 | - | TGTGCCAGCAGTGGAGTAGGGGGCCCAGATACGCAGTATTTT | CASSGVGGPDTQYF
TRBD2 | TRBJ2-7 | 16 | TRBV4-3 | - | TGCGCCAGCAGCCAAGATCGGGGGGGTGCCACCTACGGGCAGTACTTC | CASSQDRGGATYGQYF
TRBD1 | TRBJ2-7 | 15 | TRBV19 | many | TGTGCCAGTAGTATCGGACAGGGCCTAACCTACGAGCAGTACTTC | CASSIGQGLTYEQYF
TRBD2 | TRBJ2-5 | 17 | TRBV29-1 | few | TGCAGCGTTGATGGACTAGCGGGAGGGCCGGGGTGGGAGACCCAGTACTTC | CSVDGLAGGPGWETQYF
- | TRBJ1-1 | 15 | TRBV6-2/TRBV6-3 | few | TGTGCCAGCAGTTCCCGGACCCTAGAGAACACTGAAGCTTTCTTT | CASSSRTLENTEAFF